This T cell receptor (beta chain) was identified in a study of sequential checkpoint blockade in melanoma (dated by TCRdb to the late 2010s). About the investigation overall: Using 1:1 randomization, the trial assigned patients either to first-line nivolumab followed by ipilimumab (arm A) or to ipilimumab followed by nivolumab (arm B). Maintenance nivolumab came after both trial sequences. Study-level results and caveats: The model for predicting response that combines TCR metrics with mutation burden needs to be validated in larger, independent patient cohorts.

CDR1 and CDR2 are read off the germline V gene as MGHRA and YSYEKL. From the cysteine through the phenylalanine, the CDR3 covers 15 amino acids. Only the CDR3 portion is preserved as DNA: 45 bases, with reading frame beginning at the first base. V ends up 0 bases short and J 4 bases short, with an unmatched junction base count of 5. The immunoSEQ Assay was used to immunosequence TCRbeta CDR3 regions from genomic DNA. Prior to high-throughput sequencing, genomic DNA was amplified by bias-controlled multiplex PCR. The original methods were these. To quantify the absolute abundance of each unique TCRbeta CDR3 region, the sequences were collapsed and filtered. Clonality, defined as 1 minus Pielou's evenness, was calculated using only productive rearrangements. Clones with significantly greater frequencies in on-treatment versus baseline samples were identified using a previously published method. Drawn from immuneACCESS, this table holds only the in-frame rearrangements with V and J called that TCRdb kept. Clones are partly lost; checked studies trace under half to an unresolved V gene and leave the rest unexplained. V, J and clone size derive from that table, while D and trimming were established from the DNA sequence. This sample comprises about 20,000 clones, around two thirds of them detected only once. Over 20% of the sample belongs to the ten largest clones.

Per the publication, the treatment or condition label means: randomized to nivolumab then ipilimumab (arm A) or the reverse (arm B). None of the patients in the trial had previously been given DNA-damaging chemotherapy. A FACS Aria II flow cytometer was used to sort live CD3+CD8+ cells that were negative for CD19 and CD56 from thawed PBMCs. CheckMate 064, a randomized, open-label phase II trial of sequential checkpoint blockade, was the source of the samples, all of which came from patients with melanoma. Leukapheresis was used to collect peripheral blood mononuclear cells, which were then purified with Ficoll-Paque and frozen in human serum with about 10% DMSO. Immediately after sorting, the purity of sorted blood CD3+CD8+ cells was verified to be >95%, after which DNA was extracted. Note on this clone: The antigen it recognizes is unknown. No per-base quality is available; no much larger clone lies one base away.

This sample comprised CD8+ T cells sorted from blood (inferred from file names), obtained from a patient given nivolumab and ipilimumab in sequence. The receptor's source is a human donor with melanoma. The chain uses TRBV4-1 and TRBJ2-7, and TRBD2 matches 8 of the central bases. The base sequence is TGCGCCAGCAGCCAAGAGGAGCGGGGGAGTTACGAGCAGTACTTC. This is translated as CASSQEERGSYEQYF.